This T cell receptor (beta chain) was identified during a study of T cell repertoires in cytomegalovirus infection. Overall study context: Public TCR beta signatures indicated both CMV infection and matching HLA type. Study outcomes and limitations: HLA-C-restricted CMV clonotypes gave the most frequent clonotype in two of eight donors. Cumulative frequency (of public TCR beta family members) identified carriers of CMV plus the relevant HLA.

CDR1 and CDR2 from the germline V gene are DFQATT and SNEGSKA (reference sequence). The CDR3 length is 14 residues. On this clonotype itself: Antigen unknown. The junction departs from germline at one end; a sequencing error may be responsible.

MiXCR was run by TCRdb on the reads, yielding one entry per CDR3 protein. The table shows almost 550,000 distinct CDR3 sequences, with about 15% occurring only once. Sequenced material: CD8+ T cells from PBMCs. The chain links TRBV20-1 to TRBJ2-3; no clear D. The sequence was obtained from a human donor in good health (CMV status not recorded). Some clones in this sample may be carry-over from other donors' samples. The CDR3 reads CSANSQYGTDTQDF. In DNA, the CDR3 is TGCAGTGCTAACTCTCAGTATGGCACAGATACGCAGGATTTT.